The TCR beta chain under discussion was sequenced for a study of T-cell memory formation after mild COVID-19. Study-wide results and caveats: CD4/CD8 balance held among clones contracting day 15 to 85, and later expanders leaned CD4+.

This clonotype was counted only a few times. The antigen remains unidentified. The ends were cut back, 3 bases at V and 8 bases at J, with 16 bases in the middle. This CDR3 has 14 residues. Germline lookup yields CDR1 SGHAT and CDR2 FQNNGV. TCRdb analysed the 5' RACE reads with MiXCR anew, one entry per CDR3 protein. The profile shows 200,000 to 300,000 distinct CDR3 sequences, around 17% of them singletons. Sequencing was carried out using PBMCs or a T cell subset sorted from them (not recorded which). This TCR was recovered from a man aged 18 to 30 who had mild COVID-19 (a few samples of this study predate the infection). Cell type and time point are not known. This rearrangement joins TRBV11-2 to TRBJ1-2; tentative D call: TRBD1 (6 bases). The chain's CDR3 is CASSFGPGAMGYTF. CDR3 DNA sequence: TGTGCCAGCAGCTTCGGACCGGGGGCGATGGGCTACACCTTC.